This TCR beta chain originates from a study of immunodeficiency (dated by TCRdb to between 2018 and 2021). Background for the entire study: Repertoire analysis was done to look for VDJ recombination defects and oligoclonality.

This clone was observed a single time. The specificity of this receptor is unknown. No quality values exist for individual bases; no much larger clone is one base distant. CDR1 LNHDA and CDR2 SQIVND were looked up in the germline V gene (reference sequence). Cut back by 10 bases and 1 base, the V and J ends lie 12 bases apart. Its CDR3 holds 13 amino acids, cysteine through phenylalanine. The read is trimmed to its CDR3 DNA, 39 bases read in frame from base 1. General findings and caveats noted by the study authors: Severe oligoclonality, as judged by top-100 and total clonotype frequencies, was observed in patient CD8+ T cells but not in patient CD4+ T cells. Between patients and controls, productive entropy and V-J pairing of CD4+ T cells looked similar. In the entropy comparisons of patients against healthy controls, patients were shown as n=3 (open circles), and an effect of thymic development was suggested only as a possibility.

Fewer naive CD4 and especially CD8 T cells, with expanded effector memory subpopulations, were found in the patients. Before TCR sequencing, CD3+CD4+ T cells were sorted from fresh PBMCs. Genomic DNA was extracted with the QIAamp DNA Blood Mini Kit and sent for immunoSEQ repertoire analysis. CDR3 regions were amplified by multiplex PCR from a standard quantity of genomic DNA template. An Illumina platform was used to sequence the PCR products. The authors' analysis ran thus. Sequences were aligned to a reference, with V, D and J gene definitions taken from IMGT. To eliminate PCR and sequencing errors, a nearest-neighbor clustering algorithm combined closely related sequences. V, D and J usage in productive unique and total sequences was analyzed using ImmunoSEQ Analyzer tools and R version 3.6.1. TCRdb took over this immuneACCESS table, retaining in-frame rearrangements with V and J assigned. Such tables are incomplete; in checked studies, under half of the missing clones stem from an unresolved V gene, and the remainder is unexplained. V and J calls plus clone size are reproduced from that table; the DNA served to infer D and trimming. The sample table contains some 2,200 clones; only one count was recorded for more than 75% of them. Less than 20% of the sample is in the top ten clones.

Source material: CD4+ T cells from blood. This TCR came from a woman between 18 and 29 years old with POLD1 deficiency. Recombination connected TRBV19 to TRBJ2-3; no D gene can be assigned with confidence. The CDR3 region: CATLKAGTDTQYF. The base sequence is TGTGCCACCCTAAAGGCCGGCACAGATACGCAGTATTTT.